The 2 T cell receptor beta chains below all came from one sample that was sequenced in a study of blood T cells in healthy people across ages. It was with a sample-barcoded 5' primer and a J-beta primer mix that a second PCR of roughly 7 to 11 cycles was run. TCRdb re-called the 5' RACE reads through MiXCR, storing one row per CDR3 protein. The sample contains hundreds of thousands of distinct CDR3 sequences, around 21% of which appear only once. The sequencing sample was made of blood. The origin of the receptors is a man between 65 and 85 years old in good health.

The chain uses TRBV6-2 or TRBV6-3 and TRBJ2-1; 9 bases match TRBD2. The J call may not be correct, given that the DNA end is closer to TRBJ2-7. Germline CDR1 is MNHEY and CDR2 is SVGEGT. The CDR3 contains 15 residues. CDR3 sequence reads: CASRISGSPAYEQYF. The CDR3 coding sequence is TGTGCCAGCAGGATTAGCGGGAGCCCCGCGTACGAGCAGTACTTC.

CDR3 region: CASSQDIASGTNTDTQYF. As DNA, the CDR3 is TGTGCCAGCAGCCAAGATATCGCTAGCGGGACGAACACAGATACGCAGTATTTT. V gene TRBV4-2 combines with J gene TRBJ2-3, with TRBD2 matching 9 bases. Germline CDR1 is LGHNA and CDR2 is YNFKEQ. The ends lost 0 bases at V and 2 bases at J; junction bases unmatched: 9. The CDR3 has 18 amino acids.